This TCR beta chain stems from a study of blood T cell repertoires in COVID-19. Study-wide background: The origin of the acute and convalescent COVID-19 samples was the United States, Italy and Spain. Sample material is recorded as cDNA or gDNA derived from T cells, B-cell-depleted T cells, or PBMCs.

Authors' methods: The authors estimated nucleated cell counts from reference gene primer amplification. Sequencing used immunoSEQ multiplex PCR; TCRdb keeps in-frame clones, though not all of them. V and J calls and clone size are those listed in that table; D and trimming were worked out from the DNA. The sample has 250,000 to 300,000 clones, about 80% seen once. Donors in Cohort 3 who had recovered were those with two negative PCRs, healthcare professional clearance, or resolution of their symptoms. The clonotype originates from a middle-aged man who had recovered from COVID-19. The sequencing input was PBMCs or T cells enriched from blood (not recorded which).

The CDR3 reads CASSRGAGTRNTEAFF. As DNA, the CDR3 is TGTGCCAGCAGCCGCGGGGCGGGGACTCGGAACACTGAAGCTTTCTTT. This sequence joins TRBV11-2 and TRBJ1-1, with D possibly TRBD1 on 5 matching bases. V was cut by 5 bases and J by 1 base, with 17 bases left in between. The CDR3 has 16 amino acids. Germline V CDR1 and CDR2: SGHAT, FQNNGV.